A selection of T cell receptor beta chains follows, all from one sample in a study of OX40 agonist ivuxolimab in advanced cancers. Only in-frame clones appear in the TCRdb table, and some are missing; sequencing was by immunoSEQ multiplex PCR. The data contain 45,000 to 65,000 clones, almost 90% of them singletons. The source material was CD4+ or CD8+ T cells sorted from blood, sampled in a trial of the OX40 agonist ivuxolimab. Source of these receptors: an adult with an advanced solid tumor such as melanoma, head and neck, liver or kidney cancer. The CDR3 runs from the conserved cysteine through the conserved F or W. Each record gives: D gene, clone size, V gene, J gene, CDR3 protein, CDR3 DNA. D genes are given only for firm matches. Size is stated for part of the rows, as once, few or many counts, or as a class when the clone is expanded.

>-|-|TRBV15|TRBJ2-7
CATSRDPKSSYEQYF
TGTGCCACCAGCAGAGATCCGAAGAGCTCCTACGAGCAGTACTTC
>-|-|TRBV5-8|TRBJ1-3
CASMIRTGNTIYF
TGTGCCAGCATGATCAGGACGGGAAACACCATATATTTT
>TRBD2|few|TRBV28|TRBJ2-5
CASSFGGGRAVSETQYF
TGTGCCAGCAGTTTCGGGGGCGGGAGGGCCGTTTCCGAGACCCAGTACTTC
>-|-|TRBV6-1|TRBJ2-7
CASSEEGGIGSYEQYF
TGTGCCAGCAGTGAAGAGGGCGGGATAGGCTCCTACGAGCAGTACTTC
>-|-|TRBV7-9|TRBJ2-2
CASSNPVANTGELFF
TGTGCCAGCAGCAACCCCGTCGCGAACACCGGGGAGCTGTTTTTT
>-|-|TRBV28|TRBJ1-5
CASKTGNQPQHF
TGTGCCAGCAAGACTGGCAATCAGCCCCAGCATTTT
>TRBD2|once|TRBV5-1|TRBJ2-3
CASSPGTTGDTQYF
TGCGCCAGCAGCCCCGGGACTACTGGAGATACGCAGTATTTT
>-|-|TRBV6-6|TRBJ2-7
CASSYPAREQYF
TGTGCCAGCAGTTACCCCGCCCGCGAGCAGTACTTC
>-|-|TRBV7-9|TRBJ1-5
CASSLAGGNQPQHF
TGTGCCAGCAGCTTAGCGGGGGGCAATCAGCCCCAGCATTTT
>-|once|TRBV18|TRBJ2-7
CASSAAYEQYF
TGTGCCAGCTCAGCAGCCTACGAGCAGTACTTC
>-|-|TRBV2|TRBJ1-1
CASTISGGFTEAFF
TGTGCCAGCACCATCTCAGGAGGGTTCACTGAAGCTTTCTTT
>-|-|TRBV7-8|TRBJ2-5
CASSPKRSQETQYF
TGTGCCAGCAGCCCGAAGCGGAGCCAAGAGACCCAGTACTTC
>-|-|TRBV7-2|TRBJ2-1
CASSLVKGWNEQFF
TGTGCCAGCAGCTTAGTTAAGGGGTGGAATGAGCAGTTCTTC
>-|-|TRBV2|TRBJ1-1
CASSVQQTNTEAFF
TGTGCCAGCAGTGTGCAACAGACGAACACTGAAGCTTTCTTT
>-|-|TRBV6-6|TRBJ2-3
CASSLLAGRVDTQYF
TGTGCCAGCAGTTTATTGGCGGGACGAGTAGATACGCAGTATTTT
>TRBD2|-|TRBV19|TRBJ2-5
CASSSGEGYQETQYF
TGTGCCAGTAGTTCGGGGGAGGGGTACCAAGAGACCCAGTACTTC
>TRBD1|few|TRBV29-1|TRBJ2-3
CSIGQGGDTQYF
TGCAGCATAGGACAGGGGGGAGATACGCAGTATTTT
>TRBD2|-|TRBV7-9|TRBJ2-3
CASSSTWDGRVDTQYF
TGTGCCAGCAGCTCTACCTGGGACGGGAGGGTAGATACGCAGTATTTT
>TRBD2|-|TRBV5-1|TRBJ2-7
CASSIQTSGVDEQYF
TGCGCCAGCAGCATCCAAACTAGCGGGGTCGACGAGCAGTACTTC
>TRBD1|-|TRBV5-6|TRBJ2-3
CASSRSGGAADTQYF
TGTGCCAGCAGTAGATCAGGGGGCGCAGCAGATACGCAGTATTTT
>TRBD2|-|TRBV5-1|TRBJ2-1
CASSPGLAGGSHEQFF
TGCGCCAGCAGCCCGGGACTAGCGGGAGGTAGCCATGAGCAGTTCTTC